This T cell receptor (beta chain) appears in the sequencing data of a study of T-cell reconstitution after alpha-beta-depleted transplantation in children. This clonotype was seen many times. Preparation of the TCRbeta library was carried out with unique molecular identifiers. TCRdb processed the PCR reads anew with MiXCR; each CDR3 protein has one entry. The sample consists of 640,000 or so distinct CDR3 sequences, over 15% of them appearing once. The CDR3 sequence is 11 residues long. V was cut by 3 bases and J by 5 bases, with 8 bases left in between. Germline V lookup: CDR1 DFQATT, CDR2 SNEGSKA (reference sequence).

The TCR originated in a human donor who donated a stem cell graft to a child with acute myeloid leukemia. This material consisted of PBMCs from the stem cell graft donor, taken from the stem cell graft. This rearrangement joins TRBV20-1 to TRBJ2-7; D remains unclear. Here the CDR3 DNA reads TGCAGTGCTAGCCTCTTGGACGAGCAGTACTTC. Translation gives CSASLLDEQYF.